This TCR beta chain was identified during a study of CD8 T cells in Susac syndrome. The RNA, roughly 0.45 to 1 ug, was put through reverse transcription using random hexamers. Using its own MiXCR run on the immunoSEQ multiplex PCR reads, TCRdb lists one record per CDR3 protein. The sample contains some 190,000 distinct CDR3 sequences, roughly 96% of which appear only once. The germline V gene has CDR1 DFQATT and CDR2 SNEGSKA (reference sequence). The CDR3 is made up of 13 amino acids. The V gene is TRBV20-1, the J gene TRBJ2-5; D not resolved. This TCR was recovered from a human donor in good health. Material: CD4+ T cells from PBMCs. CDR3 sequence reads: CTFLLDREETQYF. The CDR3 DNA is TGCACTTTCTTATTGGACCGGGAAGAGACCCAGTACTTC.